A single T cell receptor (beta chain) is shown here with its context. The antigen remains undetermined. CDR1 is SEHNR, CDR2 FQNEAQ, per germline (reference sequence). The CDR3 is 16 amino acids. The V segment lost 5 bases and the J segment 7 bases; nucleotides outside the gene matches: 12. These data belong to a study of vaccination effects on CD4 cells after COVID-19. Study overall: Participants completed two doses of the BNT162b2 or mRNA-1273 vaccine.

Expansion of antigen-specific CD4+ T cells with viral peptide pools was carried out by the ViraFEST assay before sequencing. The culture ran for about 11 days, and then CD4+ T cells were isolated. Vaccinated participants had no history of SARS-CoV-2 infection and tested negative for nucleocapsid antibodies. Data came from immunoSEQ multiplex PCR; TCRdb stores just in-frame clones and leaves some out. Here the sample spans around 20,000 clones, less than 85% being singletons. Findings of the study overall: Healthy vaccine recipients' vaccine-induced clones were almost all SARS-CoV-2 mono-reactive.

V usage is TRBV7-9 and J usage is TRBJ2-1; 9 positions match TRBD1. This sample comprised CD4+ T cells from PBMCs cultured with HCoV-229E spike peptides, obtained before COVID-19 vaccination. This clonotype originated in a human donor who received a COVID-19 vaccine. CDR3 nucleotide sequence: TGTGCCAGCAGCGAACAGGGGGCGTCGACATGGAATGAGCAGTTCTTC. Amino acids: CASSEQGASTWNEQFF. Full variable domain (rest looked up from reference TRBV7-9 and TRBJ2-1): DTGVSQNPRHKITKRGQNVTFRCDPISEHNRLYWYRQTLGQGPEFLTYFQNEAQLEKSRLLSDRFSAERPKGSFSTLEIQRTEQGDSAMYLCASSEQGASTWNEQFFGPGTRLTVL.